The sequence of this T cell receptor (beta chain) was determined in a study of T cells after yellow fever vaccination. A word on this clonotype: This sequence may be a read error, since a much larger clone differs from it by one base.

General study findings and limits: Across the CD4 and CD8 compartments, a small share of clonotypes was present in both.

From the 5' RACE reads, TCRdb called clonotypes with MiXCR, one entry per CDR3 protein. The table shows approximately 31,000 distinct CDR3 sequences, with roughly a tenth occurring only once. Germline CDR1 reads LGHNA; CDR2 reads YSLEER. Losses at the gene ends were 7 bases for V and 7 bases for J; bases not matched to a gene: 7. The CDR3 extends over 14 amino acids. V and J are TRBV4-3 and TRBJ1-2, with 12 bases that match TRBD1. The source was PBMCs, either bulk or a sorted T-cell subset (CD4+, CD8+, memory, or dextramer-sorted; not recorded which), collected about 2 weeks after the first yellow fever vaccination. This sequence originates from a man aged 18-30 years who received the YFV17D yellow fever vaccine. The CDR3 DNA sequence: TGCGCCAGCATCCCAGGGACAGGGGGCGCTGGCTACACCTTC. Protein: CASIPGTGGAGYTF.